The T cell receptor beta chain under discussion was sequenced for a study of blood T cell repertoires in COVID-19 (dated by TCRdb to 2020 to 2022). Turning to the overall study: Samples covering the acute and convalescent phases of COVID-19 were provided by collaborators in the United States, Italy and Spain. Deeply sampled blood TCRbeta repertoires from subjects exposed to, actively infected with, or recovered from COVID-19 were included in the dataset. Samples came from the ongoing ImmuneRACE study (first 160 participants) plus 1,254 subjects from 6 global collaborators. The sample metadata nearly always contained a de-identified subject ID, COVID-19 status, age in years and sex. HLA class I and class II types, where available, came from metadata supplied by the sample provider rather than from assay-based typing. A freely available public database, intended as a resource for researchers studying the immune response to SARS-CoV-2, is where the repertoires were released. The prospective study material was composed of cDNA or gDNA derived from T cells, B-cell-depleted T cells, or PBMCs.

Remarks on this clone: Its binding antigen is unknown. Base quality data are lacking; no much larger clone is found one base away.

What the study reported, not specific to this receptor: The amount of clinical and demographic metadata varied by source and participant and was provided uncurated.

From its cysteine to its phenylalanine, the CDR3 spans 15 amino acids. Kept here is only the CDR3 DNA, which spans 45 bases and is read in frame from base 1. Trimming takes 5 bases from V and 2 bases from J, and the germline ends sit 13 bases apart. CDR1 is given as SNHLY and CDR2 as FYNNEI, both from the germline V gene. Collaborating institutions collected whole blood in K2EDTA tubes following their own protocols. For TCRbeta analysis, collaborators shipped samples as frozen whole blood, isolated PBMCs, or DNA extracted from either of those sample types. TCRbeta CDR3 regions were amplified from genomic DNA by means of the immunoSEQ Assay, a bias-controlled multiplex PCR. In the original analysis: The number of nucleated cells in each sample was estimated by amplification of reference gene primers within the assay. Sequence reads were collapsed and filtered to measure the absolute abundance of every unique TCRbeta CDR3 rearrangement. For each sample, productive Simpson clonality was calculated by taking the square root of Simpson's diversity index across productive rearrangements. Entries here come from immuneACCESS through TCRdb and include only in-frame sequences with V and J called. Some clones fail to appear in such tables; in the studies checked, an unresolved V gene covers under half of the shortfall, and the cause of the remainder is unknown. The V and J calls and clone size were taken over from that table, and D and trimming were inferred from the DNA. The sample profile shows about 7,800 clones; about 82% of them were found once. The ten biggest clones cover around 15% of the sample.

Rearrangement joined TRBV2 to TRBJ1-3, and TRBD1 may be the D gene, going by 6 matching bases. Material: peripheral blood. This TCR derives from a woman aged 55-70 years with active COVID-19. The CDR3: CASSTDRTPGNTIYF. The nucleotide sequence reads as follows: TGTGCCAGCAGTACCGACAGGACTCCTGGAAACACCATATATTTT.